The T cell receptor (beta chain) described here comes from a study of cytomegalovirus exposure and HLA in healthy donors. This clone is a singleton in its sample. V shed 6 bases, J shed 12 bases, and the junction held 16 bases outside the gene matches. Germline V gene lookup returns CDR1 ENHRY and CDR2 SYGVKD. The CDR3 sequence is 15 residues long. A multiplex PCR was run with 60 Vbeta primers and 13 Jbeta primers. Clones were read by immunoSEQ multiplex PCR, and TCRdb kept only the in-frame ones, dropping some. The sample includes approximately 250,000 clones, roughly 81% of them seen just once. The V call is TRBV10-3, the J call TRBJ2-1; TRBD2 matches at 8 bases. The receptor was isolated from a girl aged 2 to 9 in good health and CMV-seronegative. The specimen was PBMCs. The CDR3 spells CAIRDGRAELNPQFF. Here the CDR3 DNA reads TGTGCCATCAGAGACGGGAGGGCCGAGTTGAATCCGCAGTTCTTC.